The 30 T cell receptor beta chains presented below share a single source sample, sequenced in a study of T cell repertoires in cytomegalovirus infection. Each CDR3 protein gets one entry after TCRdb re-called the reads with MiXCR. The sample includes hundreds of thousands of distinct CDR3 sequences, 11% seen only once; the top ten take about 9.4%. Sequencing was carried out using PBMCs. The receptors originated from a human donor in good health (CMV status not recorded). Some clones in this sample may be carry-over from other donors' samples.

Many counts were recorded for this clonotype. The chain is built from TRBV7-2 and TRBJ2-7; no reliable D call. Trimming cost V 5 bases and J 9 bases, with 14 bases left between them. This CDR3 spans 12 amino acids. The germline CDR1 and CDR2 sequences are SGHTA and FQGNSA. The CDR3 is CASSPSYERQYF. The CDR3 DNA sequence: TGTGCCAGCAGCCCCTCTTACGAGCGGCAGTACTTC. Based on the CDR3 plus reference TRBV7-2 and TRBJ2-7, the full variable domain is GAGVSQSPSNKVTEKGKDVELRCDPISGHTALYWYRQSLGQGLEFLIYFQGNSAPDKSGLPSDRFSAERTGGSVSTLTIQRTQQEDSAVYLCASSPSYERQYFGPGTRLTVT.

This clonotype has at least ten counts. The chain's CDR3 is CASSVGPAPNEKLFF. CDR3 DNA sequence: TGTGCCAGCAGCGTAGGTCCAGCCCCTAATGAAAAACTGTTTTTT. The chain couples TRBV9 to TRBJ1-4; D uncertain. Deletions cut 0 bases from V and 3 bases from J, with 9 bases between. The CDR3 is made up of 15 amino acids. Germline V CDR1 and CDR2: SGDLS, YYNGEE.

The table lists this clonotype with many counts. The chain links TRBV5-5 to TRBJ2-3; D is undetermined. The germline V gene encodes CDR1 SGHKS and CDR2 YYEKEE (reference sequence). V was pared by 2 bases and J by 1 base, with 8 bases between. This CDR3 spans 14 amino acids. CDR3 in amino acids: CASSLSKGTDTQYF. The DNA for the CDR3 is TGTGCCAGCAGCTTATCGAAAGGCACAGATACGCAGTATTTT.

This clonotype was counted at least ten times. This chain connects TRBV28 to TRBJ2-3, with a weak D call TRBD1 (5 bases). CDR1 MDHEN and CDR2 SYDVKM come from the germline V gene. This CDR3 is built from 18 residues. Trimming took 4 bases from V and 0 from J, leaving 20 bases between them. The CDR3 region is CASSSSRWGRSSTDTQYF. For the CDR3, the DNA is TGTGCCAGCAGTTCCAGTCGGTGGGGCAGGTCGAGCACAGATACGCAGTATTTT.

This clonotype occurred many times. J is TRBJ1-2 and V is TRBV6-1; 8 positions agree with TRBD1. The J segment lost 2 bases and the V segment lost 8 bases, leaving 4 bases of the junction unmatched. The germline CDR1 and CDR2 sequences are MNHNS and SASEGT. The CDR3 is made up of 13 amino acids. In nucleotides, the CDR3 is TGTGCCAGCCTACGGACAGGGAACTATGGCTACACCTTC. Translated, it gives CASLRTGNYGYTF.

Comments on this clonotype: The junction does not match germline at one end; this may be a read error. The rearrangement joins TRBV20-1 to TRBJ1-1; TRBD1 aligns across 7 bases. Germline V gene data show CDR1 as DFQATT and CDR2 as SNEGSKA (reference sequence). The CDR3 covers 16 residues. CDR3: CGARDGKQGLNTEAFF. In DNA form, the CDR3 reads TGCGGTGCTAGAGATGGGAAACAGGGGTTGAACACTGAAGCTTTCTTT.

At least ten counts were recorded for this clonotype. The V gene is TRBV4-1, the J gene TRBJ2-3; 11 bases match TRBD2. Germline lookup yields CDR1 MGHRA and CDR2 YSYEKL. The trim removed 2 bases at V and 4 bases at J, leaving 8 bases unmatched. This CDR3 contains 17 residues. CDR3 region: CASSQTILAGVADTQYF. The CDR3, as DNA: TGCGCCAGCAGCCAAACCATACTAGCGGGGGTCGCAGATACGCAGTATTTT.

This clonotype was seen many times. The chain recombines TRBV5-6 with TRBJ1-2; 7 bases align to TRBD1. The CDR3 totals 13 residues. From germline, CDR1 is SGHDT and CDR2 YYEEEE. With 2 bases clipped from V and 7 bases from J, the junction kept 5 bases outside the gene matches. CDR3 nucleotide sequence: TGTGCCAGCAGCTTTAGGGGGCGATTTGGCTACACCTTC. As protein: CASSFRGRFGYTF.

CDR3 in amino acids: CSAPLGGDEQFF. The CDR3 nucleotides read TGCAGTGCTCCCTTAGGAGGAGATGAGCAGTTCTTC. V gene TRBV20-1 combines with J gene TRBJ2-1; possibly TRBD2 for D (5 bases). This CDR3 has 12 amino acids. V lost 5 bases and J lost 8, with 13 bases in between. Germline V gene sequence: CDR1 DFQATT, CDR2 SNEGSKA (reference sequence).

This clonotype was detected many times. The chain has TRBV12-3 or TRBV12-4 and TRBJ1-1, with a weak D call TRBD1 (6 bases). The CDR3 is 15 amino acids. V lost 0 bases to trimming and J lost 11 bases, with 19 bases between them. The CDR3 bases are TGTGCCAGCAGTTTAGCCCACAGGGAGCGGCCAGGGGCTTTCTTT. Protein sequence: CASSLAHRERPGAFF.

V and J are TRBV2 and TRBJ1-5, with D perhaps matching TRBD1 (6 bases). Germline V gives CDR1 SNHLY, CDR2 FYNNEI. The CDR3 extends over 15 amino acids. V was trimmed by 6 bases and J by 6 bases, leaving 18 bases between them. The CDR3 protein is CASREEVGGAQPQHF. CDR3 in DNA: TGTGCCAGCAGGGAGGAGGTCGGGGGGGCTCAGCCCCAGCATTTT.

This clonotype was seen repeatedly, ten times or more. Compared with germline, one end of the junction differs, possibly owing to a read error. The chain combines TRBV7-7 with TRBJ2-7; D is tentatively TRBD1 or TRBD2 (6 bases each). This CDR3 spans 13 amino acids. Germline-derived CDR1 and CDR2 are SSHAT and FNYEAQ (reference sequence). The DNA of the CDR3 is TGTGCTAGCAGCCCCAGGAGGGGGGACGAGCAGTACTTC. This gives the protein CASSPRRGDEQYF.

This clonotype was detected ten times or more. The V call is TRBV7-2, the J call TRBJ2-1; weak D call: TRBD1 (6 bases). This CDR3 region has 14 residues. V was shortened by 1 base and J by 5 bases, with 9 bases between the two germline ends. In germline, CDR1 is SGHTA, CDR2 FQGNSA. CDR3 nucleotides: TGTGCCAGCAGCTTAGGGGACACCCACAATGAGCAGTTCTTC. This encodes CASSLGDTHNEQFF.

This clonotype has a count of ten or more. The chain employs TRBV7-3 and TRBJ1-2; TRBD1 might be the D (6 bases). The CDR3 is 13 residues long. Germline assignment: CDR1 SGHTA and CDR2 FQGTGA. Trimming took 6 bases from V and 6 from J, leaving 14 bases between them. For the CDR3, the DNA is TGTGCCAGCAGGAAAGGGCAGGGGCATGGCTACACCTTC. Protein sequence: CASRKGQGHGYTF.

This clonotype has a count of ten or more. The chain uses TRBV7-2 and TRBJ1-2, with 7 bases fitting TRBD1. The CDR3 contains 13 residues. Per the germline V gene, CDR1 is SGHTA and CDR2 is FQGNSA. V lost 5 bases to trimming and J lost 6 bases; unmatched junction nucleotides: 6. Written as DNA, the CDR3 is TGTGCCAGCAGCCCCCAGGGGGTGGATGGCTACACCTTC. Its protein product is CASSPQGVDGYTF. The whole variable domain, filled in from reference TRBV7-2 and TRBJ1-2, reads GAGVSQSPSNKVTEKGKDVELRCDPISGHTALYWYRQSLGQGLEFLIYFQGNSAPDKSGLPSDRFSAERTGGSVSTLTIQRTQQEDSAVYLCASSPQGVDGYTFGSGTRLTVV.

The table lists this clonotype with many counts. The chain combines TRBV7-3 with TRBJ2-2; D is unresolved. The CDR3 is 15 amino acids. The V and J ends lost 2 bases and 4 bases respectively, with 11 bases between them. Germline-derived CDR1 and CDR2 are SGHTA and FQGTGA. The CDR3: CASSLWVASTGELFF. CDR3 in DNA: TGTGCCAGCAGCTTATGGGTAGCTTCCACCGGGGAGCTGTTTTTT.

This clonotype has ten or more counts. The chain carries TRBV4-2 and TRBJ2-7; D is perhaps TRBD1 or TRBD2 (5 bases each). V was pared by 4 bases and J by 8 bases, with 24 bases between. The length of the CDR3 is 16 residues. Germline CDR1 is LGHNA and CDR2 is YNFKEQ. The CDR3 sequence is CASSLKGSDEGRKQYF. The CDR3 bases are TGTGCCAGCAGCCTAAAGGGGAGCGATGAGGGGCGTAAGCAGTACTTC.

This clonotype has ten or more counts. This rearrangement joins TRBV28 to TRBJ2-2, with 8 bases fitting TRBD2. The CDR3 has 17 amino acids. Trimming removed 5 bases from V and 3 bases from J; junction bases left unmatched: 11. Germline V gene lookup returns CDR1 MDHEN and CDR2 SYDVKM. The CDR3 spells CASSPPGREAYTGELFF. CDR3 DNA sequence: TGTGCCAGCAGTCCCCCCGGGAGGGAGGCCTACACCGGGGAGCTGTTTTTT.

The chain recombines TRBV5-6 with TRBJ2-7, with a weak D call TRBD1 (6 bases). Trimming took off 5 bases at V and 2 bases at J, with 26 bases between the two ends. Germline lookup yields CDR1 SGHDT and CDR2 YYEEEE. CDR3 length equals 18 residues. The chain's CDR3 is CASRSHFRTDQATYEQYF. The CDR3 nucleotides are TGTGCCAGCAGGTCCCATTTTCGGACAGATCAGGCGACCTACGAGCAGTACTTC.

This clonotype was detected a few times. The chain recombines TRBV6-4 with TRBJ1-4; TRBD1 aligns across 9 bases. CDR3 length: 12 amino acids. Germline V lookup: CDR1 MRHNA, CDR2 SNTAGT. V lost 11 bases to trimming and J lost 8 bases; unmatched junction nucleotides: 6. DNA of the CDR3: TGTGCCTGGGGGGACAGGGAGGAAAAACTGTTTTTT. Protein product: CAWGDREEKLFF.

The rearrangement joins TRBV14 to TRBJ1-6, with no clear D. Germline V lookup: CDR1 SGHDN, CDR2 FVKESK. Trimming left V 3 bases short and J 10 bases short, with 10 bases between. The CDR3 is 13 amino acids. CDR3 in amino acids: CASSQVPSSPLHF. The CDR3 region has the DNA TGTGCCAGCAGCCAGGTGCCTAGCTCACCCCTCCACTTT.

This clonotype came up many times. The chain combines TRBV7-2 with TRBJ2-3; TRBD2 matches 7 bases. CDR3 size: 13 residues. The V and J ends lost 8 bases and 0 bases, in that order; junction bases with no gene match: 2. Germline values: CDR1 SGHTA, CDR2 FQGNSA. The CDR3 is CASRGVSTDTQYF. For the CDR3, the DNA is TGTGCCAGCCGGGGGGTTAGCACAGATACGCAGTATTTT.

This clonotype was observed at least ten times. The chain combines TRBV5-1 with TRBJ2-3, with D uncertain. The germline V gene encodes CDR1 SGHRS and CDR2 YFSETQ. There are 15 residues in the CDR3. The ends were cut back, 1 base at V and 1 base at J, with 10 bases in the middle. The CDR3 spells CASSLTVAGTDTQYF. CDR3 sequence (DNA): TGCGCCAGCAGCTTGACCGTAGCCGGCACAGATACGCAGTATTTT.

This clonotype was recorded many times. DNA for the CDR3: TGTGCCAGCAGCTATTGGATGAACACTGAAGCTTTCTTT. Protein: CASSYWMNTEAFF. The chain carries TRBV7-2 and TRBJ1-1, with D hard to call. Germline V lookup: CDR1 SGHTA, CDR2 FQGNSA. Trimming stripped 4 bases from V and 0 bases from J, with 6 bases between. CDR3 size: 13 residues.

To note about this clonotype: A much larger clone lies a single base off, so this may be a read error. The DNA of the CDR3 is TGTGCCAGCAGCAGACCGGGACTAGGGGCGTACACGCAGTATTTT. Translating gives CASSRPGLGAYTQYF. The chain recombines TRBV6-5 with TRBJ2-3, with TRBD2 matching over 8 bases. Germline V lookup: CDR1 MNHEY, CDR2 SVGAGI. The CDR3 totals 15 residues. Trimming cost V 6 bases and J 9 bases; bases outside gene matches: 14.

This clonotype was counted many times. This chain joins TRBV28 and TRBJ1-1; no clear D gene. V lost 3 bases to trimming and J lost 1 base, with 15 bases between them. Germline CDR1 reads MDHEN; CDR2 reads SYDVKM. This CDR3 region has 16 residues. The CDR3 region has the DNA TGTGCCAGCAGTTTTACCGACGGTCGGGGGAACACTGAAGCTTTCTTT. This sequence encodes CASSFTDGRGNTEAFF.

This clonotype appeared many times. This chain links TRBV6-4 with TRBJ1-1, with 9 bases aligning to TRBD1. With V trimmed by 5 bases and J by 6 bases, 7 bases remained unmatched. The CDR3 is 14 residues long. Germline CDR1 MRHNA, CDR2 SNTAGT. The CDR3 is CASSLTGGEAEAFF. CDR3 nucleotides: TGTGCCAGCAGTTTGACAGGGGGTGAAGCTGAAGCTTTCTTT.

CDR3 in DNA: TGTGCCACCAGCCTTCCTGGACTGTCCTCCTATAATTCACCCCTCCACTTT. This translates into CATSLPGLSSYNSPLHF. The chain has TRBV15 and TRBJ1-6; D is ambiguous. This CDR3 has 17 amino acids. CDR1 LNHNV and CDR2 YYDKDF come from the germline V gene (reference sequence). V lost 5 bases to trimming and J lost 0 bases, with 14 bases between them.

V gene TRBV7-3 combines with J gene TRBJ2-2, with TRBD2 as a possible D gene (6 bases). The CDR3 runs 16 residues. V dropped 4 bases and J dropped 3 bases, with 15 bases sitting between them. The germline V gene has CDR1 SGHTA and CDR2 FQGTGA. The DNA for the CDR3 is TGTGCCAGCAGCTCGCCGCGGGGAATCGACACCGGGGAGCTGTTTTTT. This gives the protein CASSSPRGIDTGELFF.

The chain combines TRBV5-1 with TRBJ2-3; 13 bases are shared with TRBD2. The CDR3 spans 16 residues. V dropped 4 bases and J dropped 3; count of bases not matched to a gene: 5. Germline-derived CDR1 and CDR2 are SGHRS and YFSETQ. The chain's CDR3 is CASSARTSGSTDTQYF. The CDR3 DNA sequence: TGCGCCAGCAGCGCCAGGACTAGCGGGAGTACAGATACGCAGTATTTT.